This T cell receptor beta chain was identified in a study of shared clonotypes between healthy human individuals. Remarks on this clone: Its antigen is still unknown.

The protocol was immunoSEQ multiplex PCR, while the TCRdb copy is restricted to in-frame clones and leaves out a portion. The repertoire holds over 2 million clones, with 90% to 95% as singletons. Whole-study findings and limits: Around 4.7% was the fraction of naive CD4 clonotypes found shared across several donors. Owing to a small donor count, the genetic and exposure-history diversity represented was limited. Researchers found naive subsets generally carried larger estimated richness than memory subsets.

The TCR was taken from a man aged 18 to 29 in good health. The material sequenced was naive CD4+ T cells sorted from blood. Documented subset: CD45RA+ positively selected.

The DNA for the CDR3 is TGCGCCAGCAGTGAAGGACCTGGCGGGGGTGTCTTAGATACGCAGTATTTT. This translates into CASSEGPGGGVLDTQYF. The rearrangement joins TRBV10-2 to TRBJ2-3; TRBD2 matches 7 bases. V shed 3 bases and J 5 bases; nucleotides not matched to a gene: 14. Per germline, CDR1 WSHSY and CDR2 SAAADI. CDR3 length: 17 residues.